The 12 T cell receptor beta chains below all came from one sample that was sequenced in a study of tumor and adjacent non-tumor tissue in lung cancer. RNA was extracted from bulk tissue without any cell sorting. Three rounds of nested PCR, following a modified ARM-PCR protocol, produced the TCRbeta library. TCRdb independently ran MiXCR on the multiplex PCR reads; one entry per CDR3 protein. The top ten hold roughly 10% of the sample, which has tens of thousands of distinct CDR3 sequences, over 55% seen once. Sequencing was carried out using lung tumor tissue. The source is a woman between 40 and 55 years old with non-small cell lung cancer.

On this clonotype: This clone may be a read error of a much larger clone one base away. J is TRBJ2-7 and V is TRBV20-1; D is possibly TRBD1 (5 bases). CDR3 length: 14 amino acids. From germline, CDR1 is DFQATT and CDR2 SNEGSKA (reference sequence). The V gene lost 2 bases and the J gene lost 2 bases, with 13 bases spanning the gap. The CDR3 protein is CSARTPTDPYEQYF. The CDR3 DNA sequence: TGCAGTGCTAGAACCCCGACAGATCCCTACGAGCAGTACTTC.

A note on this clonotype: At one boundary the junction diverges from the germline segment, which might be a read error. The DNA of the CDR3 is TGCGCCAGCAGCCAGAGCAGGGGGCCCTCCTACAAGCAGTACTTC. Encoded protein: CASSQSRGPSYKQYF. The rearrangement uses TRBV4-1 and TRBJ2-7, with 8 bases that match TRBD1. This CDR3 is built from 15 residues. Germline V gene data show CDR1 as MGHRA and CDR2 as YSYEKL.

As for this clonotype: Compared with germline, one end of the junction differs, possibly owing to a read error. This chain connects TRBV11-2 to TRBJ2-1, with a possible D match to TRBD2 (6 bases). TRBJ2-7 matches the DNA end more closely, so the J call is doubtful. The CDR3 length is 14 residues. CDR1 is SGHAT and CDR2 is FQNNGV in the germline V gene. The CDR3 sequence: CVSSWTNGSNEQYF. CDR3 in DNA: TGTGTCAGCAGCTGGACTAACGGAAGCAATGAGCAGTACTTC.

This clonotype appeared a single time. The rearrangement joins TRBV28 to TRBJ1-4, with D possibly matching TRBD1 (6 bases). The CDR3 is 15 residues long. V was cut by 5 bases and J by 8 bases, with 18 bases left in between. The germline V gene encodes CDR1 MDHEN and CDR2 SYDVKM. The CDR3 loop reads CASSGDRPRVEKLFF. The CDR3 DNA reads TGTGCCAGCAGTGGTGACAGGCCCAGGGTAGAAAAACTGTTTTTT.

In regard to this clonotype: A read error may produce the germline difference seen at one junction end. This CDR3 reads CASSPLGGYGYYEQYF. As DNA, the CDR3 is TGTGCCAGCAGCCCCCTCGGTGGGTATGGGTACTACGAGCAGTACTTT. The V call is TRBV11-2, the J call TRBJ2-7; the D is unclear. Per the germline V gene, CDR1 is SGHAT and CDR2 is FQNNGV. The CDR3 is 16 residues long.

As to this clonotype: Just one base apart from a much larger clone, this may be a read error. The gene calls are TRBV13 and TRBJ2-7; D may correspond to TRBD1 or TRBD2 (5 bases each). Germline values: CDR1 PRHDT, CDR2 FYEKMQ (reference sequence). V was trimmed by 4 bases and J by 2 bases, leaving 15 bases between them. The CDR3 runs to 15 residues. DNA for the CDR3: TGTGCCAGCAGCTCGGACATGAAGGAGGCCTACGAGCAGTACTTC. Its protein product is CASSSDMKEAYEQYF.

In the case of this clonotype: A clone one base away is much larger, so this may be a read error. This sequence joins TRBV5-1 and TRBJ2-5; D gene uncertain. Germline V gene sequence: CDR1 SGHRS, CDR2 YFSETQ. The germline V and J ends were trimmed by 0 bases and 2 bases, with 14 bases remaining between them. The CDR3 is 16 amino acids. In nucleotides, the CDR3 is TGCGCCAGCAGCTTGGGGGCTCGTCGGATTCAAGAGACCCAGTACTTC. Translated: CASSLGARRIQETQYF.

A note on this clonotype: A junction boundary mismatches the germline segment, possibly from a read error. J is TRBJ1-6 and V is TRBV6-6; 11 nucleotides line up with TRBD1. The germline V gene encodes CDR1 MNHNY and CDR2 SVGAGI (reference sequence). The CDR3 has 16 residues. CDR3 DNA: TGTACCAGCAGTTACTGGACAGGGGGCTATAATTCACCCCTCCACTTC. Translated: CTSSYWTGGYNSPLHF.

Regarding this clonotype: No conserved phenylalanine or tryptophan is present at the end of the CDR3, so a read error is the likely explanation. The chain has TRBV7-2 and TRBJ1-2, with D unresolved. Germline V lookup: CDR1 SGHTA, CDR2 FQGNSA. The CDR3 totals 14 residues. The ends were cut back, 5 bases at V and 3 bases at J, with 13 bases in the middle. Here the CDR3 DNA reads TGTGCCAGCAGCCTCGCAGGACTCGACTATGGCTACACCTCC. Protein product: CASSLAGLDYGYTS.

About this clonotype itself: Germline is not matched at one junction end, which may reflect a read error. The CDR3 DNA follows: TGCGCTAGCAGCCCCCCAGGGGAGTGGGAGACCCAGTACTTC. This sequence encodes CASSPPGEWETQYF. V usage is TRBV4-1 and J usage is TRBJ2-5; tentatively, D is TRBD1 (6 bases). Germline CDR1 is MGHRA and CDR2 is YSYEKL. This CDR3 is built from 14 residues.

Of note for this clonotype: One end of the junction does not line up with germline, which may come from a read error. This rearrangement joins TRBV11-2 to TRBJ1-5; the D gene is possibly TRBD1 (5 bases). Germline assignment: CDR1 SGHAT and CDR2 FQNNGV. The CDR3 length is 13 residues. The CDR3 here is CASSLMGDQPQRF. CDR3 DNA: TGTGCCAGCAGCTTAATGGGGGATCAGCCCCAACGTTTT.

The chain carries TRBV5-5 and TRBJ2-5; no clear D gene. Looked up from germline, CDR1 is SGHKS and CDR2 is YYEKEE (reference sequence). The CDR3 covers 15 residues. Trimming removed 9 bases from V and 4 bases from J, with 22 bases in between. The CDR3 sequence is CATNLMGNSAETQYF. CDR3 sequence (DNA): TGTGCCACCAACTTGATGGGCAATTCGGCAGAGACCCAGTACTTC. Full variable domain (rest looked up from reference TRBV5-5 and TRBJ2-5): DAGVTQSPTHLIKTRGQQVTLRCSPISGHKSVSWYQQVLGQGPQFIFQYYEKEERGRGNFPDRFSARQFPNYSSELNVNALLLGDSALYLCATNLMGNSAETQYFGPGTRLLVL.